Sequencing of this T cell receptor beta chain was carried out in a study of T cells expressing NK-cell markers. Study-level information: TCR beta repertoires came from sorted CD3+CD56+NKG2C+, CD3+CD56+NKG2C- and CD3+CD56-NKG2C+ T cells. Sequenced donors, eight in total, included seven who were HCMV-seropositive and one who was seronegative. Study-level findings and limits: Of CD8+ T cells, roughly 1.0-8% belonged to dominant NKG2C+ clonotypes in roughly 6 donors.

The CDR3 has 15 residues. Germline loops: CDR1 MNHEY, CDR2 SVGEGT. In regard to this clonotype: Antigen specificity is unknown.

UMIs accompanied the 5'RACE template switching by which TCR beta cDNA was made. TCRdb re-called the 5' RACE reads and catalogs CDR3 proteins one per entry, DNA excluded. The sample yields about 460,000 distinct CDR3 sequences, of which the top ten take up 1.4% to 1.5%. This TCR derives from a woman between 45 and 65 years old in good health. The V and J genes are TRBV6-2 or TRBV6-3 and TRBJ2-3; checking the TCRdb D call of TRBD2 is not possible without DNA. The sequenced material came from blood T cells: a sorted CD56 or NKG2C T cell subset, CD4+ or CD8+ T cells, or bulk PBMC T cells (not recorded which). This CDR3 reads CASSPRTRRGDTQYF.